This T cell receptor (beta chain) was captured by sequencing in a study of blood T cells in healthy people across ages. Study results and limitations: Age showed a roughly linear inverse relationship with TCR beta diversity per million T cells.

With respect to this clonotype: Its antigen is not known.

Sample-barcoded 5' priming and a J-beta primer mix drove a second PCR of about 6 to 12 cycles. Each CDR3 protein is one row after TCRdb ran MiXCR on the 5' RACE reads. In the table there are 800,000 to 950,000 distinct CDR3 sequences, 29% of which are singletons. The CDR3 is 12 amino acids. Looked up from germline, CDR1 is KGHSH and CDR2 is LQKENI. Trimming removed 3 bases from V and 8 bases from J, with 7 bases in between. This sample was shared with a second study, whose subject was T cells of mothers and their children. As that report states: There was no detection of any persistent microchimeric T cell clones.

This sequence originates from a woman aged 40 to 55 in good health. Source material: blood. V gene TRBV18 combines with J gene TRBJ2-2, with no clear D. The CDR3 nucleotides are TGTGCCAGCTCACCGCCAATGGGGGAGCTGTTTTTT. Its protein product is CASSPPMGELFF. The full variable domain, its missing parts supplied by reference TRBV18 and TRBJ2-2, is NAGVMQNPRHLVRRRGQEARLRCSPMKGHSHVYWYRQLPEEGLKFMVYLQKENIIDESGMPKERFSAEFPKEGPSILRIQQVVRGDSAAYFCASSPPMGELFFGEGSRLTVL.